A selection of T cell receptor beta chains follows, all from one sample in a study of graft-versus-host responses after intestinal transplantation. Assay used: immunoSEQ multiplex PCR; TCRdb lists only in-frame clones, some missing. The table has about 15,000 clones, about 74% seen once. Sequenced here: ileum tissue, sampled 14 days after transplant. The source is a human patient who received an intestinal transplant, so some T cells may come from the graft donor. CDR3s include the opening cysteine and the closing phenylalanine or tryptophan. Each record gives: V gene, J gene, D gene, clone size, CDR3 DNA, CDR3 protein. The D gene is left open where the match is weak. The size entry is marked missing in some rows and otherwise reads once, few, many or a size class.

>TRBV4-2|TRBJ2-7|-|few
TGTGCCAGCAGCCATCCTCTTACCGGAGGGGAGCAGTACTTC
CASSHPLTGGEQYF
>TRBV19|TRBJ2-5|TRBD2|-
TGTGCCAGTAGTATGGGTGCTAGCGGGAGCCCCGGGGGAGAGACCCAGTACTTC
CASSMGASGSPGGETQYF
>TRBV5-6|TRBJ2-7|TRBD2|-
TGTGCCAGCAGCGCGCGACTAGCGGGAGTCTACGAGCAGTACTTC
CASSARLAGVYEQYF
>TRBV7-2|TRBJ2-7|TRBD2|-
TGTGCCAGCAGCTTAGCTGGGGCGCGGGGGTCTCTAGGCGAGCAGTACTTC
CASSLAGARGSLGEQYF
>TRBV6-6|TRBJ1-4|-|-
TGTGCCAGCAGTTACTCGTGGGAAGCTAATGAAAAACTGTTTTTT
CASSYSWEANEKLFF
>TRBV19|TRBJ2-6|-|-
TGTGCCAGTAGTCGGGACTCCAGCTCTGGGGCCAACGTCCTGACTTTC
CASSRDSSSGANVLTF
>TRBV5-1|TRBJ2-7|TRBD2|-
TGCGCCAGCAGCTTTGGCCTAGCGGACTCCTACGAGCAGTACTTC
CASSFGLADSYEQYF
>TRBV7-2|TRBJ2-3|TRBD2|-
TGTGCCAGCAGCTTATATCTAGCGGGAGTAGGAGATACGCAGTATTTT
CASSLYLAGVGDTQYF
>TRBV13|TRBJ2-1|-|-
TGTGCCAGCAGCTGGGGGTCAGGGAATGAGCAGTTCTTC
CASSWGSGNEQFF
>TRBV19|TRBJ2-1|TRBD1|-
TGTGCCAGTAGTTGGACAGGGGAAAATGAGCAGTTCTTC
CASSWTGENEQFF
>TRBV5-1|TRBJ2-5|-|once
TGCGCCAGCAGCCTTGACAGCACTCCGGACTTC
CASSLDSTPDF
>TRBV11-2|TRBJ1-5|-|-
TGTGCCAGCAGCTTAGCCCCAATGAATCAGCCCCAGCATTTT
CASSLAPMNQPQHF
>TRBV5-1|TRBJ2-7|TRBD1|-
TGCGCCAGCAGCTTACAGGGGAACGAGCAGTACTTC
CASSLQGNEQYF
>TRBV5-3|TRBJ2-1|TRBD1|-
TGTGCCAGAAGCGCAGTATACGAACGGGACAGGGGCCTTCGTTCCCAATTAGGTGAGCAGTTCTTC
CARSAVYERDRGLRSQLGEQFF
>TRBV27|TRBJ2-7|TRBD1|-
TGTGCCAGCAGTCCCTCACAGGGGGTACTTCGGTACGAGCAGTACTTC
CASSPSQGVLRYEQYF
>TRBV11-2|TRBJ1-1|-|-
TGTGCCAGCAGCTTAGAGGCCATAGTGGGCACTGAAGCTTTCTTT
CASSLEAIVGTEAFF
>TRBV5-4|TRBJ2-7|-|-
TGTGCCAGCAGCTCTTTGGCCGACGGGTCCTACGAGCAGTACTTC
CASSSLADGSYEQYF
>TRBV27|TRBJ1-6|-|-
TGTGCCAGCAGTTTATGTATGGGCGGATCGAATTGTAATTCACCCCTCCACTTT
CASSLCMGGSNCNSPLHF
>TRBV11-2|TRBJ2-5|TRBD1|-
TGTGCCAGCAGCTTAGGCAGACAGGGAACGGATGAGACCCAGTACTTC
CASSLGRQGTDETQYF
>TRBV6-5|TRBJ2-1|-|-
TGTGCCAGCAGTTACTCGAGGTGGGAGGCGTACAATGAGCAGTTCTTC
CASSYSRWEAYNEQFF
>TRBV15|TRBJ2-1|-|few
TGTGCCACCAGCAGAGATAGGGGTCGAAGGGATGAGCAGTTCTTC
CATSRDRGRRDEQFF
>TRBV6-6|TRBJ2-3|-|-
TGTGCCAGCAGTTACTGGCAGGGGCTCACAGATACGCAGTATTTT
CASSYWQGLTDTQYF
>TRBV7-9|TRBJ1-1|-|few
TGTGCCAGCAGGGTACAGAACACTGAAGCTTTCTTT
CASRVQNTEAFF
>TRBV7-9|TRBJ2-7|-|-
TGTGCCAGCAGTCCGGACTACCCGCGTTCCAACGAGCAGTACTTC
CASSPDYPRSNEQYF
>TRBV5-1|TRBJ2-1|TRBD2|-
TGCGCCAGCAGAGCGGGAGAATCCTACAATGAGCAGTTCTTC
CASRAGESYNEQFF
>TRBV5-4|TRBJ2-7|-|-
TGTGCCAGCAGCCAAGCGACGTGGGGCGAGCAGTACTTC
CASSQATWGEQYF
>TRBV7-2|TRBJ2-7|TRBD1|few
TGTGCCAGCAGTCGAGGGGCGGGACAGGGCCTATACGAGCAGTACTTC
CASSRGAGQGLYEQYF
>TRBV19|TRBJ1-5|-|once
TGTGCCAGTAGTATTGGGGGGGCACGTCAGCCCCAGCATTTT
CASSIGGARQPQHF
>TRBV4-2|TRBJ2-1|-|-
TGTGCCAGCAGCCAAGACGATAATGCTAGCAACAATGAGCAGTTCTTC
CASSQDDNASNNEQFF
>TRBV4-2|TRBJ1-1|TRBD1|once
TGTGCCAGCAGCTCGACAGGGAGGAGAGCGAATGAAGCTTTCTTT
CASSSTGRRANEAFF
>TRBV5-1|TRBJ2-7|TRBD1|-
TGCGCCAGCAGCTTGCTAACAGGGGTAGGCTCCTACGAGCAGTACTTC
CASSLLTGVGSYEQYF
>TRBV7-7|TRBJ1-5|TRBD1|-
TGTGCCAGCAGCTTAGGGGACAGGGATGGAAGGACCTTTCAGCCCCAGCATTTT
CASSLGDRDGRTFQPQHF
>TRBV19|TRBJ2-7|TRBD2|-
TGTGCCAGTACTAGCGGGTACGAGCAGTACTTC
CASTSGYEQYF
>TRBV6-5|TRBJ1-2|TRBD1|-
TGTGCCAGCACCCAGGAGGGCAGGGGGAACTATGGCTACACCTTC
CASTQEGRGNYGYTF
>TRBV6-5|TRBJ2-3|TRBD2|-
TGTGCCACCGTGGGACTAGCAACCGATACGCAGTATTTT
CATVGLATDTQYF
>TRBV6-5|TRBJ2-7|-|-
TGTGCCACCTCAGTTGCCTACGAGCAGTACTTC
CATSVAYEQYF
>TRBV23-1|TRBJ2-2|-|-
TGCGCCAGCAGTCAGAGTAGGGGACTTAACACCGGGGAGCTGTTTTTT
CASSQSRGLNTGELFF
>TRBV7-8|TRBJ2-7|-|-
TGTGCCAGCAGACCCTACAGCCTTCCCTACGAGCAGTACTTC
CASRPYSLPYEQYF
>TRBV5-7|TRBJ2-7|-|-
TGTGCCAGCAGCACCAACAGGGTATCCTACGAGCAGTACTTC
CASSTNRVSYEQYF
>TRBV2|TRBJ2-6|-|-
TGTGCCAGCGTTAGGGGGTCTGGGGCCAACGTCCTGACTTTC
CASVRGSGANVLTF
>TRBV20-1|TRBJ1-2|-|once
TGCAGTGCTAGAGCGACAGATGGCTACACCTTC
CSARATDGYTF
>TRBV19|TRBJ2-1|-|-
TGTGCCAGTAGTATCCCTCCATACGGGAGCCCCCCTGAGCAGTTCTTC
CASSIPPYGSPPEQFF
>TRBV11-2|TRBJ1-3|-|-
TGTGCCAGCAGCTTAGGCAAGAGAAGCTTTGGACACACCATATATTTT
CASSLGKRSFGHTIYF
>TRBV7-9|TRBJ1-2|-|-
TGTGCCAGCAGCCAATGGGGGTACGGCTACACCTTC
CASSQWGYGYTF
>TRBV28|TRBJ2-1|-|-
TGTGCCAGCAGTGCAGCCTCCCTGAGCTCCTACAATGAGCAGTTCTTC
CASSAASLSSYNEQFF
>TRBV5-5|TRBJ2-5|-|-
TGTGCCAGCAGCCTAGACAGGACCCCGTACCAAGAGACCCAGTACTTC
CASSLDRTPYQETQYF
>TRBV30|TRBJ2-1|-|-
TGTGCCTGGAGCGAAGTTATGGGGAATGAGCAGTTCTTC
CAWSEVMGNEQFF
>TRBV13|TRBJ2-2|-|-
TGTGCCAGCAGCTTAGGAACTTCCGAGGGCGGGGAGCTGTTTTTT
CASSLGTSEGGELFF